This T cell receptor (beta chain) came from a study of T-cell reconstitution after alpha-beta-depleted transplantation in children. Findings and caveats of the study: By one year post-transplant, T-cell counts and diversity largely arose from T cells that were newly produced. Where alpha-beta T cells came from about two months after transplant was reportedly several hundred expanded graft clones. Certain patients had high TCRbeta diversity at day 60, and it came from recipient T cells and thymic progenitors that survived.

The germline V gene has CDR1 DFQATT and CDR2 SNEGSKA (reference sequence). Between the trimmed V and J ends, which lost 7 bases and 2 bases, there was a span of 19 bases. The CDR3 covers 15 residues. TCRbeta library preparation incorporated unique molecular identifiers. TCRdb fed the PCR reads into MiXCR, producing one record per CDR3 protein. Here the sample spans approximately 400,000 distinct CDR3 sequences, 16% being singletons. To note about this clonotype: The antigen remains unidentified.

The chain employs TRBV20-1 and TRBJ2-3; possibly TRBD2 for D (5 bases). Source: PBMCs, mostly from graft donor cells, taken 360 days after TCRalphabeta/CD19-depleted stem cell transplant. The origin of this receptor is a boy under two years old who had a stem cell transplant for Wiskott-Aldrich syndrome, so the T cells may come from the graft donor. The DNA of the CDR3 is TGCAGTGGCCTCGCTCGCGGGCCGCTCACAGATACGCAGTATTTT. This codes for CSGLARGPLTDTQYF.